These 27 T cell receptor beta chains originate from one sample sequenced in a study of regulatory T cells in long-lasting Graves disease. Described time point: newly diagnosed GD, antithyroid drugs for less than 3 months. After RNA was extracted from PBMCs, the TCR library was made from it. Building the TCR beta libraries relied on iRepertoire HTBI primers, and CDR3 regions underwent Arm-PCR. TCRdb independently ran MiXCR on the multiplex PCR reads; one entry per CDR3 protein. Seen here are some 500,000 distinct CDR3 sequences, roughly 13% observed once, and the top ten hold about 9.1%. This sample was shared with a second study, whose subject was T cells in Graves' hyperthyroidism and ophthalmopathy.

Sequenced here: peripheral blood mononuclear cells (PBMCs), sampled at new diagnosis, from a patient treated with antithyroid drugs. These receptors originate from a man younger than 45 with Graves disease.

This clonotype was detected ten times or more. The gene calls are TRBV28 and TRBJ2-7, with D maybe TRBD1 (5 bases). CDR1 and CDR2 from the germline V gene are MDHEN and SYDVKM. The ends were cut back, 3 bases at V and 0 bases at J, with 12 bases in the middle. The CDR3 sequence is 15 residues long. The CDR3 DNA is TGTGCCAGCAGTTTCTCCAGGGTAGACTCCTACGAGCAGTACTTC. Encoded protein: CASSFSRVDSYEQYF.

This clonotype came up a few times. The rearrangement joins TRBV6-1 to TRBJ1-1; D gene ambiguous. Germline CDR1 and CDR2: MNHNS and SASEGT. The CDR3 is 14 amino acids. Deletions cut 3 bases from V and 4 bases from J, with 12 bases between. The CDR3 here is CASSERTRGTEAFF. The CDR3 nucleotides read TGTGCCAGCAGTGAGCGTACCCGGGGCACTGAAGCTTTCTTT.

This clonotype appeared a few times. This chain joins TRBV20-1 and TRBJ2-5; D may be TRBD2 (6 bases). The CDR3 runs 17 residues. CDR1 and CDR2 from the germline V gene are DFQATT and SNEGSKA (reference sequence). Trimming took 6 bases from V and 6 from J, leaving 29 bases between them. The CDR3 DNA is TGCAGTGCCGCTCCCTCGACTCTAGCGTCCCCCCAGAAGACCCAGTACTTC. Translating it yields CSAAPSTLASPQKTQYF.

This clonotype was detected many times. V gene TRBV20-1 combines with J gene TRBJ2-1; D is possibly TRBD1 or TRBD2 (5 bases each). V was cut by 6 bases and J by 3 bases, with 12 bases left in between. The CDR3 has 13 amino acids. Germline assignment: CDR1 DFQATT and CDR2 SNEGSKA (reference sequence). The CDR3 region has the DNA TGCAGTGCAAAGAGGGGTCTCTACAATGAGCAGTTCTTC. Protein sequence: CSAKRGLYNEQFF.

Ten or more counts support this clonotype. This rearrangement joins TRBV20-1 to TRBJ2-3; D remains unclear. V lost 4 bases and J 9 bases, leaving 14 bases between the germline ends. CDR3 length: 12 residues. Germline V gene sequence: CDR1 DFQATT, CDR2 SNEGSKA (reference sequence). CDR3 DNA: TGCAGTGCTACCCCCCGAGGCGGAACGCAGTATTTT. This gives the protein CSATPRGGTQYF.

V gene TRBV19 combines with J gene TRBJ1-1; D remains ambiguous. Germline V gene data show CDR1 as LNHDA and CDR2 as SQIVND (reference sequence). With 1 base removed from V and 3 bases from J, the gap between germline ends came to 6 bases. This CDR3 spans 13 amino acids. CDR3 bases: TGTGCCAGTAGTATAGCGGGGTACACTGAAGCTTTCTTT. Translation gives CASSIAGYTEAFF.

This clonotype was recorded many times. At one boundary the junction diverges from the germline segment, which might be a read error. The V gene is TRBV7-7, the J gene TRBJ2-1; TRBD2 agrees at 9 bases. The germline V gene encodes CDR1 SSHAT and CDR2 FNYEAQ (reference sequence). The CDR3 contains 14 residues. The CDR3: CASSRTSASNEQFF. The CDR3 bases are TGTGCTAGCAGCCGGACTAGCGCGAGCAATGAGCAGTTCTTC.

This clonotype was seen repeatedly, ten times or more. The rearrangement uses TRBV7-2 and TRBJ1-3; TRBD1 is a possible D gene (6 bases). CDR1 and CDR2 from the germline V gene are SGHTA and FQGNSA. Trimming took off 6 bases at V and 2 bases at J, with 11 bases between the two ends. The CDR3 loop spans 14 amino acids. The CDR3 loop is CASSRTAAGNTIYF. The CDR3 DNA follows: TGTGCCAGCAGTCGGACAGCCGCTGGAAACACCATATATTTT.

This clonotype appeared many times. The rearrangement links TRBV6-1 to TRBJ1-2; 7 bases map to TRBD1. With V trimmed by 6 bases and J by 8 bases, 3 bases remained unmatched. The CDR3 is 11 residues long. Germline lookup yields CDR1 MNHNS and CDR2 SASEGT. The CDR3 protein is CASSHRGGYTF. As DNA, the CDR3 is TGTGCCAGCAGCCACAGGGGAGGCTACACCTTC.

This chain connects TRBV11-3 to TRBJ2-3; perhaps TRBD1 as D (5 bases). The V gene lost 3 bases and the J gene lost 2 bases, with 9 bases spanning the gap. This CDR3 spans 14 amino acids. CDR1 is SGHNT and CDR2 is YENEEA in the germline V gene. The CDR3 loop reads CASSFQGSTDTQYF. The CDR3 region has the DNA TGTGCCAGCAGCTTCCAGGGATCCACAGATACGCAGTATTTT.

This clonotype has ten or more counts. The chain carries TRBV7-2 and TRBJ2-1, with D perhaps TRBD2 (7 bases). Germline CDR1 is SGHTA and CDR2 is FQGNSA. The length of the CDR3 is 19 residues. V shed 2 bases and J shed 2 bases, with 22 bases lying between them. CDR3 nucleotide sequence: TGTGCCAGCAGCTTATTAGAGGGGGGAGGCGGGGGCCCCTACAATGAGCAGTTCTTC. This gives the protein CASSLLEGGGGGPYNEQFF.

This clonotype was found a few times. V is TRBV12-5 and J is TRBJ1-5, with no clear D. In germline, CDR1 is LGHNT, CDR2 FRNRAP. The ends were cut back, 6 bases at V and 0 bases at J, with 6 bases in the middle. CDR3 length equals 13 residues. DNA for the CDR3: TGTGCTAGTGGCATATATAGCAATCAGCCCCAGCATTTT. It is translated as CASGIYSNQPQHF.

This clonotype showed up many times. The V and J genes are TRBV20-1 and TRBJ2-7; D ambiguous. The length of the CDR3 is 14 residues. Trimming left V 4 bases short and J 0 bases short, with 13 bases between. Germline CDR1 and CDR2: DFQATT and SNEGSKA (reference sequence). CDR3: CSAKVDPSSYEQYF. CDR3 in DNA: TGCAGTGCTAAGGTTGATCCGAGCTCCTACGAGCAGTACTTC.

This clonotype was recorded many times. The gene calls are TRBV29-1 and TRBJ1-2, with TRBD1 identical over 9 bases. The V segment lost 3 bases and the J segment 7 bases; nucleotides outside the gene matches: 12. Germline V gene sequence: CDR1 SQVTM, CDR2 ANQGSEA. The CDR3 has 15 residues. CDR3 in amino acids: CSVDDPGQGLGGYTF. As DNA, the CDR3 is TGCAGCGTTGATGATCCGGGACAGGGCTTGGGTGGCTACACCTTC.

This chain links TRBV11-3 with TRBJ2-7; 9 bases line up with TRBD1. The length of the CDR3 is 13 residues. CDR1 is SGHNT, CDR2 YENEEA, per germline. V dropped 4 bases and J dropped 7; count of bases not matched to a gene: 5. This CDR3 is CASSWGQGTEQYF. CDR3 sequence (DNA): TGTGCCAGCAGCTGGGGACAGGGCACGGAGCAGTACTTC. Combining the CDR3 with reference TRBV11-3 and TRBJ2-7 gives the whole variable domain EAGVVQSPRYKIIEKKQPVAFWCNPISGHNTLYWYLQNLGQGPELLIRYENEEAVDDSQLPKDRFSAERLKGVDSTLKIQPAELGDSAVYLCASSWGQGTEQYFGPGTRLTVT.

The table lists this clonotype with many counts. The V gene is TRBV14, the J gene TRBJ2-7; D is possibly TRBD1 or TRBD2 (5 bases each). The CDR3 extends over 13 amino acids. The germline CDR1 and CDR2 sequences are SGHDN and FVKESK. V lost 4 bases and J lost 3, with 10 bases in between. The CDR3: CASSRGIYYEQYF. The CDR3 DNA follows: TGTGCCAGCAGCCGGGGGATTTACTACGAGCAGTACTTC.

This clonotype was seen ten or more times. The chain employs TRBV2 and TRBJ1-1; D not certain. CDR3 length: 13 amino acids. Germline V lookup: CDR1 SNHLY, CDR2 FYNNEI. Trimming shortened V by 5 bases and J by 0 bases, and 7 bases separated the two germline ends. CDR3 coding DNA: TGTGCCAGCAGTCGAGAAATGAACACTGAAGCTTTCTTT. This codes for CASSREMNTEAFF.

The table lists this clonotype with many counts. V usage is TRBV7-9 and J usage is TRBJ2-7, with D possibly being TRBD2 (5 bases). The V and J ends lost 1 base and 2 bases respectively, with 9 bases between them. Germline V lookup: CDR1 SEHNR, CDR2 FQNEAQ (reference sequence). This CDR3 contains 14 residues. The CDR3: CASSLGVGAYEQYF. Written as DNA, the CDR3 is TGTGCCAGCAGCTTAGGCGTCGGGGCCTACGAGCAGTACTTC.

The rearrangement uses TRBV19 and TRBJ2-7; D remains ambiguous. CDR3 length: 15 residues. V lost 9 bases and J 2 bases, leaving 20 bases between the germline ends. Germline CDR1 reads LNHDA; CDR2 reads SQIVND (reference sequence). The CDR3 sequence: CASSPFGAATYEQYF. The CDR3 coding sequence is TGTGCCAGCTCTCCGTTTGGAGCCGCAACCTACGAGCAGTACTTC.

This clonotype appeared many times. The rearrangement joins TRBV27 to TRBJ2-7, with D tentatively TRBD1 (5 bases). Trimming left V 8 bases short and J 9 bases short, with 14 bases between. In germline, CDR1 is MNHEY, CDR2 SMNVEV (reference sequence). This CDR3 is built from 11 residues. In DNA form, the CDR3 reads TGTGCCAGCGGCTTAGGGGTAGCGCAGTACTTC. It codes for CASGLGVAQYF.

The CDR3 here is CASSRSLGTGELFF. The CDR3 nucleotides are TGTGCCAGTAGTAGGTCATTGGGGACCGGGGAGCTGTTTTTT. The V call is TRBV19, the J call TRBJ2-2; D unresolved. V was shortened by 4 bases and J by 5 bases, with 11 bases between the two germline ends. The germline gives CDR1 LNHDA, CDR2 SQIVND (reference sequence). The CDR3 contains 14 residues.

This clonotype was detected many times. As DNA, the CDR3 is TGTGCCAGCAGGAGCGGGGCCTCCTACAATGAGCAGTTCTTC. Translated: CASRSGASYNEQFF. J is TRBJ2-1 and V is TRBV2; 7 nucleotides match TRBD2. CDR1 and CDR2 (germline): SNHLY, FYNNEI. The CDR3 consists of 14 residues. The J segment lost 0 bases and the V segment lost 6 bases, leaving 2 bases of the junction unmatched.

This clonotype was seen at least ten times. The chain is built from TRBV12-3 or TRBV12-4 and TRBJ2-7; 8 nucleotides align to TRBD2. V shed 1 base and J 1 base; nucleotides not matched to a gene: 12. There are 18 residues in the CDR3. This chain's CDR3 is CASSLGLRGLDKSYEQYF. The CDR3, as DNA: TGTGCCAGCAGTTTAGGATTGCGGGGACTAGATAAATCCTACGAGCAGTACTTC.

In its sample, this clonotype was seen many times. The chain carries TRBV2 and TRBJ1-6, with D perhaps matching TRBD1 (5 bases). V lost 6 bases and J 7 bases, leaving 16 bases between the germline ends. Germline V CDR1 and CDR2: SNHLY, FYNNEI. CDR3 length equals 15 residues. The CDR3, as DNA: TGTGCCAGCAGCGTCGGACATACGAAAAATTCACCCCTCCACTTT. Its translation: CASSVGHTKNSPLHF.

This clonotype has at least ten counts. The rearrangement joins TRBV29-1 to TRBJ2-5; D is uncertain. Deletions cut 0 bases from V and 1 base from J, with 6 bases between. The CDR3 is 13 amino acids. The V gene's germline CDR1 is SQVTM and CDR2 ANQGSEA. The DNA of the CDR3 is TGCAGCGTTGAAGAACATATCCAAGAGACCCAGTACTTC. Amino acids: CSVEEHIQETQYF.

In this sample, this clonotype turned up many times. The gene calls are TRBV11-2 and TRBJ2-1; D ambiguous. There are 15 residues in the CDR3. The germline V gene encodes CDR1 SGHAT and CDR2 FQNNGV. V dropped 3 bases and J dropped 5 bases, with 14 bases sitting between them. The CDR3 nucleotides read TGTGCCAGCAGCTTCGAGTCTTCCGTAGACAATGAGCAGTTCTTC. Its translation is CASSFESSVDNEQFF.

This clonotype has only a few counts. V gene TRBV15 combines with J gene TRBJ2-1, with D perhaps TRBD2 (7 bases). V was shortened by 0 bases and J by 6 bases, with 15 bases between the two germline ends. The CDR3 spans 16 residues. Germline V gene sequence: CDR1 LNHNV, CDR2 YYDKDF (reference sequence). CDR3 in amino acids: CATSRDLEGGPNEQFF. CDR3 coding DNA: TGTGCCACCAGCAGAGACCTAGAGGGGGGGCCCAATGAGCAGTTCTTC.